This is a list of T cell receptor beta chains from one sample in a study of T cells in Graves' hyperthyroidism and ophthalmopathy. From the multiplex PCR reads, TCRdb called clonotypes with MiXCR, one entry per CDR3 protein. Counted here are fewer than 550,000 distinct CDR3 sequences, roughly a quarter occurring once; the ten biggest clones make up around 11%. The sequenced sample consisted of blood. Source of these receptors: a woman aged 25 to 39 with Graves' ophthalmopathy. The CDR3 runs from the conserved cysteine through the conserved F or W. D genes are given only for firm matches.

D,V,CDR3
TRBD2,TRBV27,CASSLLAGGTGELFF
.,TRBV28,CASSLWSAGSQQYF
.,TRBV30,CAWSQGQKGSEQYF
.,TRBV29-1,CSVDVMNTEAFF
.,TRBV6-1,CASSEVGTGELFF
.,TRBV11-2,CASSQGTYTYEQYF
.,TRBV6-5,CASSSRGRGNHEQYF
TRBD1,TRBV4-3,CASSQEQGADEQYF
.,TRBV20-1,CSAKDTWVYGYTF
.,TRBV6-1,CASSQTSISYEQYF
.,TRBV7-2,CASSLGVLGIGTEAFF
.,TRBV6-2/TRBV6-3,CAIRRGGGETQYF
TRBD1,TRBV12-3/TRBV12-4,CASGQGISYGYTF
TRBD1,TRBV6-1,CASSSGGLEDTEAFF
.,TRBV7-2,CASTSGGDGWETQYF
.,TRBV18,CASSPVAGELFF
.,TRBV12-3/TRBV12-4,CASSAGTNVYGYTF
TRBD2,TRBV20-1,CSASLAGGLQETQYF
.,TRBV9,CASSRWDMKETQYF
.,TRBV6-1,CASNPTDRGLAKNIKYF
.,TRBV7-9,CASNRDTDEQYF
TRBD2,TRBV27,CASTLLAGGTGELFF
.,TRBV5-8,CASSLSDGTQYF
.,TRBV20-1,CSASSAGANTEAFF
TRBD1,TRBV6-1,CASRTRTGGADTGELFF
.,TRBV19,CASSIGQGGENIQYF
.,TRBV6-4,CASSVLGGGSETQYF
.,TRBV6-2/TRBV6-3,CASLDGISNQPQHF
.,TRBV4-1,CASSQPQGGRYGYTF
TRBD1,TRBV12-3/TRBV12-4,CASSTFDREEGEQYF
.,TRBV29-1,CSGQGDTGELFF
TRBD1,TRBV28,CASSLLTSRDRGHYGYTF
TRBD1,TRBV11-2,CASSLGQGALVTGELFF
.,TRBV5-1,CASGLGNTEAFF
TRBD1,TRBV6-1,CASREKQGFVNTEAFF
TRBD1,TRBV11-2,CASSYLGQSLQETQYF
.,TRBV11-2,CASSLVPGLGETQYF
.,TRBV7-2,CASSQSRTEFYGYTF
.,TRBV7-3,CASSLRVRNSNNQPQHF
.,TRBV6-2/TRBV6-3,CASSLQVKYF
.,TRBV3-1,CASSSGLSSYEQYF
.,TRBV30,CAWGILSAEAFF
TRBD1,TRBV5-1,CASSLDPGGVTEAFF
.,TRBV2,CASSRGAAITEAFF
TRBD2,TRBV4-2,CASSQDRVTSGGARWETQYF
.,TRBV27,CASSLRGGRGYEQYF
.,TRBV2,CASRSGSNQPQHF
.,TRBV27,CATRLASSRLETQYF
TRBD1,TRBV20-1,CSADPPGGNTEACF
.,TRBV20-1,CSAASSSSYTF
.,TRBV18,CASSPVSGGARAEQYF
.,TRBV6-2/TRBV6-3,CANTPGPPWNTGELFF
.,TRBV5-1,CASSLAIYLEIDGELFF
.,TRBV29-1,CSAPGGGGELFF
TRBD1,TRBV12-3/TRBV12-4,CASSLSTGLYYGYTF
.,TRBV7-8,CASSLAGSGMTYEQYF
.,TRBV7-9,CASSRSLGNYGYTF
.,TRBV6-1,CASIGKSTGELFF
.,TRBV19,CASSIEGASAFF